This TCR beta chain was sequenced for a study of blood T cells in healthy people across ages. V lost 0 bases and J 0 bases, leaving 10 bases between the germline ends. The CDR3 extends over 16 amino acids. Germline V gene lookup returns CDR1 LGHNA and CDR2 YNFKEQ. PCR was performed a second time for 7 to 11 cycles using a sample-barcoded 5' primer and a J-beta primer mix. TCRdb reprocessed the 5' RACE reads with MiXCR, giving one entry per CDR3 protein. The profile shows roughly 800,000 distinct CDR3 sequences, roughly 25% of them singletons. These same records also appear under a second study, on T cells of mothers and their children. That work contributes: Comparable shaping of TCR recombination output by thymic selection was observed in related and unrelated pairs.

Material: blood. The sequence came from a boy younger than 18 in good health. The chain employs TRBV4-2 and TRBJ2-3, with D possibly TRBD2 on 6 matching bases. CDR3 bases: TGTGCCAGCAGCCAAGAGGGGCGGGGCAGCACAGATACGCAGTATTTT. Translating it yields CASSQEGRGSTDTQYF.